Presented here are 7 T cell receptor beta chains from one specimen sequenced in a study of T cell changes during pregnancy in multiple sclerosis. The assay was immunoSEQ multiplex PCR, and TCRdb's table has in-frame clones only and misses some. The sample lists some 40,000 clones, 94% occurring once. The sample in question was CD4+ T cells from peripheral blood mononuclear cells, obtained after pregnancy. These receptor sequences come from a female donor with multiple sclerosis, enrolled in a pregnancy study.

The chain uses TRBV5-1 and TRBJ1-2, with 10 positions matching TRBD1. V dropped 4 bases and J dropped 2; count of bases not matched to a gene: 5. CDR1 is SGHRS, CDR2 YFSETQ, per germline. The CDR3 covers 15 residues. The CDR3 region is CASSTDRGQNYGYTF. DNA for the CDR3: TGCGCCAGCAGCACCGACAGGGGGCAAAACTATGGCTACACCTTC.

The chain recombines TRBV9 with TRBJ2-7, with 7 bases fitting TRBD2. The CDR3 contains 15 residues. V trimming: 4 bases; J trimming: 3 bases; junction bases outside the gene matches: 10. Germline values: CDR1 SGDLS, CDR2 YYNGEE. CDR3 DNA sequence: TGTGCCAGCAGCCGGGGAGGGCAGGCCTACTACGAGCAGTACTTC. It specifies CASSRGGQAYYEQYF. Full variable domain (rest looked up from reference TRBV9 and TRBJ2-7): DSGVTQTPKHLITATGQRVTLRCSPRSGDLSVYWYQQSLDQGLQFLIQYYNGEERAKGNILERFSAQQFPDLHSELNLSSLELGDSALYFCASSRGGQAYYEQYFGPGTRLTVT.

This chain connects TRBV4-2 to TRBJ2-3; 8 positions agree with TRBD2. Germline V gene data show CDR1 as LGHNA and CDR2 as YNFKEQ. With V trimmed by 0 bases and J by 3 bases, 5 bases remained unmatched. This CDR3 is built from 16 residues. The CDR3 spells CASSQEEVAGTDTQYF. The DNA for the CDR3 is TGTGCCAGCAGCCAAGAGGAGGTAGCGGGGACAGATACGCAGTATTTT.

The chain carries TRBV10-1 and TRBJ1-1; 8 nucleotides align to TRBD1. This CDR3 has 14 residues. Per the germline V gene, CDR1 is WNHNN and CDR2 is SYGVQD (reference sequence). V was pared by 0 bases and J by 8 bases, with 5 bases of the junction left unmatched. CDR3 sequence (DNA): TGCGCCAGCAGTGAGTCCCTAGGGACAGGCGAAGCTTTCTTT. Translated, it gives CASSESLGTGEAFF.

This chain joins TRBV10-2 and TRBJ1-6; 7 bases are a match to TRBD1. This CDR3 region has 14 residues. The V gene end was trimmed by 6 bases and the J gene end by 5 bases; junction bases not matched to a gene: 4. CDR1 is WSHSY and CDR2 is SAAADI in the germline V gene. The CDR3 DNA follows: TGCGCCAGCAGAGGACAGGTTGATAATTCACCCCTCCACTTT. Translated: CASRGQVDNSPLHF.

This CDR3 is CASSLRKGGPYQETQYF. The CDR3 nucleotides read TGTGCCAGCAGCTTAAGGAAGGGGGGGCCCTACCAAGAGACCCAGTACTTC. V and J are TRBV7-3 and TRBJ2-5, with a tentative D call TRBD2 (7 bases). V lost 1 base to trimming and J lost 0 bases, with 15 bases between them. Germline V lookup: CDR1 SGHTA, CDR2 FQGTGA. This CDR3 is built from 17 residues.

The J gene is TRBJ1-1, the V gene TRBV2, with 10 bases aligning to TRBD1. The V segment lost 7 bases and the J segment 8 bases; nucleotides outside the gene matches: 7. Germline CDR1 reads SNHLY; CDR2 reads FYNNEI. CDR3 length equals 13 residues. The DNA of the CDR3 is TGTGCCAGCAACCCCCGGGGACAGGGGGAAGCTTTCTTT. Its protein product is CASNPRGQGEAFF.